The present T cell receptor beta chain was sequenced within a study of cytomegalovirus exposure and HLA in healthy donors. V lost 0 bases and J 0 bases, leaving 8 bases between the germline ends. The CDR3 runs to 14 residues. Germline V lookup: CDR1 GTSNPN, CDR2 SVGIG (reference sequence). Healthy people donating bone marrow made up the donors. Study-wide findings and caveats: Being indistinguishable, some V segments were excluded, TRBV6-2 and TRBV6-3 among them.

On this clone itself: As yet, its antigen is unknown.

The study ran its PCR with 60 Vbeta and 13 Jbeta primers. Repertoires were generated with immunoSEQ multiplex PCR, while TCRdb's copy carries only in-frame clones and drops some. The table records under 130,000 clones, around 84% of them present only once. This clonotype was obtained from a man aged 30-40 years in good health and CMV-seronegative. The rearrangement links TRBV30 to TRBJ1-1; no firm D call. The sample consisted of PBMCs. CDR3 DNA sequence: TGTGCCTGGAGTGTACATCCGATGAACACTGAAGCTTTCTTT. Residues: CAWSVHPMNTEAFF.